The source of this TCR beta chain is a study of shared clonotypes between healthy human individuals. About the study: There were three CD4 naive, three CD4 memory, two CD8 naive and one CD8 memory plates per donor.

V dropped 1 base and J dropped 0 bases, with 10 bases sitting between them. From germline, CDR1 is LGHNT and CDR2 FRNRAP. This CDR3 contains 15 residues. Donors were Caucasian adults residing in Nashville, Tennessee, USA. Sequenced by immunoSEQ multiplex PCR; TCRdb stores in-frame clones only, minus some. This table has about 2 million clones, over 85% appearing once. Note on this clone: Antigen: not known.

Findings and limits, study-wide: Sharing across a handful of donors was seen in 4% to 5% of naive CD4 clonotypes.

The sample was naive CD4+ T cells sorted from blood. As to subset: CD45RA+ positively selected. The source of this sequence is a man younger than 35 in good health. The V call is TRBV12-5, the J call TRBJ2-7; D is possibly TRBD2 (6 bases). CDR3 region: CASGLASVYSYEQYF. Written as DNA, the CDR3 is TGTGCTAGTGGTTTGGCTAGCGTCTACTCCTACGAGCAGTACTTC. Supplemented by reference TRBV12-5 and TRBJ2-7, the full variable domain reads DARVTQTPRHKVTEMGQEVTMRCQPILGHNTVFWYRQTMMQGLELLAYFRNRAPLDDSGMPKDRFSAEMPDATLATLKIQPSEPRDSAVYFCASGLASVYSYEQYFGPGTRLTVT.